The table lists the clone carrying this TCR beta chain with a few counts. The antigen is undetermined. The data stem from a study of blood T cells in healthy people across ages. Findings and limits, study-wide: Observed TCR beta diversity per million T cells went down as age went up. This fall followed a roughly linear course with age.

Primed by a sample-barcoded 5' primer and a J-beta primer mix, a second PCR proceeded for roughly 7 to 12 cycles. TCRdb fed the 5' RACE reads into MiXCR, producing one record per CDR3 protein. The sample yields 800,000 to 950,000 distinct CDR3 sequences, 25% to 30% seen once. Germline loops: CDR1 MNHEY, CDR2 SVGAGI. Between the trimmed V and J ends, which lost 0 bases and 5 bases, there was a span of 6 bases. CDR3 size: 13 residues. These data are also associated with another study on T cells of mothers and their children. That work states: With the M1S primer of the second PCR, sample barcodes and 2-4 random nucleotides were added.

V usage is TRBV6-5 and J usage is TRBJ2-3; no clear D. This sequence originates from a woman between 40 and 50 years old in good health. The sequencing input was blood. CDR3 nucleotide sequence: TGTGCCAGCAGTTACTCCGTAGGAGATACGCAGTATTTT. Protein product: CASSYSVGDTQYF.